The next 3 T cell receptor beta chains were all read from a single sample in a study of CDR3 diversity in severe acne. Each CDR3 protein gets one entry after TCRdb re-called the PCR reads with MiXCR. This sample has roughly 100,000 distinct CDR3 sequences; approximately 47% occur once, and the top ten carry around 12%. What was sequenced was blood. The receptors originated from a male donor with acne.

The chain employs TRBV7-9 and TRBJ1-5, with D possibly matching TRBD1 (5 bases). V lost 5 bases and J 1 base, leaving 15 bases between the germline ends. The CDR3 consists of 16 residues. CDR1 SEHNR and CDR2 FQNEAQ come from the germline V gene (reference sequence). CDR3 sequence: CASSLDSEVSNQPQHF. CDR3 coding DNA: TGTGCCAGCAGCCTCGACAGCGAGGTCAGCAATCAGCCCCAGCATTTT. Full variable domain (remainder filled in from reference TRBV7-9 and TRBJ1-5): DTGVSQNPRHKITKRGQNVTFRCDPISEHNRLYWYRQTLGQGPEFLTYFQNEAQLEKSRLLSDRFSAERPKGSFSTLEIQRTEQGDSAMYLCASSLDSEVSNQPQHFGDGTRLSIL.

The CDR3 protein is CSVAWAGGEETQYF. The CDR3 DNA is TGCAGCGTCGCCTGGGCAGGGGGGGAAGAGACCCAGTACTTC. This chain connects TRBV29-1 to TRBJ2-5; perhaps D is TRBD1 or TRBD2 (7 bases each). The V and J ends lost 6 bases and 3 bases respectively, with 17 bases between them. Germline V gene lookup returns CDR1 SQVTM and CDR2 ANQGSEA. CDR3 length equals 14 residues.

Points on this clonotype: A read error may explain this, as a much larger clone is one base away. V gene TRBV16 combines with J gene TRBJ2-3, with D possibly being TRBD2 (5 bases). The ends were cut back, 6 bases at V and 2 bases at J, with 12 bases in the middle. The CDR3 consists of 14 residues. CDR1 KGHSY and CDR2 FQNENV come from the germline V gene. The CDR3 loop reads CASRHGGPTDTQYF. The DNA of the CDR3 is TGTGCCAGCAGGCATGGAGGACCCACAGATACGCAGTATTTT.